One sample yielded the 9 T cell receptor beta chains listed below, sequenced in a study of cytomegalovirus exposure and HLA in healthy donors (dated by TCRdb to 2016 to 2017). Library creation used the immunoSEQ multiplex PCR assay. For the multiplex PCR, a mixture combining 60 forward primers for TCR Vbeta segments and 13 reverse primers for TCR Jbeta segments was used. Sourced from immuneACCESS, this table was stored by TCRdb with only in-frame sequences that have V and J called. A share of the clones is absent; for the studies checked, an unresolved V gene accounts for under half, and the remainder has no known explanation. The sample yields approximately 110,000 clones; just under 75% were counted once. Clones ranked in the top ten supply about 2.5% of the sample. Sequenced sample: PBMCs. These receptors came from a man in his forties or fifties in good health and CMV-seropositive.

V gene TRBV6-1 combines with J gene TRBJ2-7; D ambiguous. Germline CDR1 MNHNS, CDR2 SASEGT. The CDR3 contains 14 residues. Trimming removed 5 bases from V and 2 bases from J, with 13 bases in between. This CDR3 is CASSLRPSPYEQYF. CDR3 coding DNA: TGTGCCAGCAGTCTCCGTCCGAGCCCCTACGAGCAGTACTTC.

A single count supports this clone. The CDR3 here is CASSPQGYGYTF. As DNA, the CDR3 is TGTGCCAGCAGCCCCCAGGGCTATGGCTACACCTTC. This chain connects TRBV7-9 to TRBJ1-2; tentatively, D is TRBD1 (5 bases). The germline V and J ends were trimmed by 5 bases and 4 bases, with 8 bases remaining between them. Germline values: CDR1 SEHNR, CDR2 FQNEAQ (reference sequence). CDR3 length: 12 residues.

Regarding this clone: The sample carries other DNA sequences with the same CDR3. This rearrangement joins TRBV4-1 to TRBJ1-2; no reliable D call. The V gene's germline CDR1 is MGHRA and CDR2 YSYEKL. The CDR3 spans 15 residues. The V end lost 0 bases, the J end lost 4 bases, and 12 bases lay between the germline ends. The CDR3 sequence is CASSQDNRQSYGYTF. CDR3 bases: TGCGCCAGCAGCCAAGATAACAGACAATCCTATGGCTACACCTTC.

This clone was counted a few times. V usage is TRBV15 and J usage is TRBJ1-6; 9 bases map to TRBD1. The CDR3 covers 14 residues. V lost 5 bases and J lost 10; bases outside the gene matches: 6. Per germline, CDR1 LNHNV and CDR2 YYDKDF (reference sequence). The CDR3 loop reads CATSWGGQGSPLHF. The CDR3, as DNA: TGTGCCACCAGCTGGGGGGGACAGGGCTCACCCCTCCACTTT. The full variable domain, its missing parts supplied by reference TRBV15 and TRBJ1-6, is DAMVIQNPRYQVTQFGKPVTLSCSQTLNHNVMYWYQQKSSQAPKLLFHYYDKDFNNEADTPDNFQSRRPNTSFCFLDIRSPGLGDTAMYLCATSWGGQGSPLHFGNGTRLTVT.

The chain uses TRBV28 and TRBJ2-5, with 8 bases aligning to TRBD2. Near its end, the DNA agrees better with TRBJ2-7, so the J call may be wrong. Per the germline V gene, CDR1 is MDHEN and CDR2 is SYDVKM. The CDR3 runs 14 residues. The CDR3: CASSLYGGVYEQYF. The DNA for the CDR3 is TGTGCCAGCAGTTTATACGGGGGGGTCTACGAGCAGTACTTC.

The chain employs TRBV6-5 and TRBJ2-7; D is possibly TRBD2 (5 bases). V dropped 8 bases and J dropped 0 bases, with 14 bases sitting between them. Germline V gives CDR1 MNHEY, CDR2 SVGAGI. The CDR3 has 14 amino acids. Written as DNA, the CDR3 is TGTGCCAGCTCAAGGCGGGCTCACTCCTACGAGCAGTACTTC. This gives the protein CASSRRAHSYEQYF.

The V and J genes are TRBV5-1 and TRBJ2-3; 7 bases are shared with TRBD1. The CDR3 extends over 15 amino acids. Trimming removed 1 base from V and 4 bases from J; junction bases left unmatched: 6. Germline CDR1 and CDR2: SGHRS and YFSETQ. CDR3 DNA: TGCGCCAGCAGCTTGAGCTCAGGGGGAGCAGATACGCAGTATTTT. This encodes CASSLSSGGADTQYF.

J is TRBJ2-2 and V is TRBV5-1, with 10 bases matching TRBD2. Looked up from germline, CDR1 is SGHRS and CDR2 is YFSETQ. J was trimmed by 7 bases and V by 4 bases; bases with no gene match: 7. This CDR3 is built from 15 residues. CDR3 sequence: CASSASGSGGGELFF. The CDR3 region has the DNA TGCGCCAGCAGCGCTAGCGGGAGTGGTGGCGGGGAGCTGTTTTTT.

The rearrangement joins TRBV2 to TRBJ2-7, with D possibly being TRBD1 (5 bases). Looked up from germline, CDR1 is SNHLY and CDR2 is FYNNEI. The CDR3 is made up of 15 amino acids. Trimming pared 8 bases from V and 3 bases from J, leaving 20 bases between. CDR3 sequence: CASLYPGQGNYEQYF. As DNA, the CDR3 is TGTGCCAGCCTATACCCGGGCCAGGGAAACTACGAGCAGTACTTC. The full variable domain, completed using reference TRBV2 and TRBJ2-7, is EPEVTQTPSHQVTQMGQEVILRCVPISNHLYFYWYRQILGQKVEFLVSFYNNEISEKSEIFDDQFSVERPDGSNFTLKIRSTKLEDSAMYFCASLYPGQGNYEQYFGPGTRLTVT.